These 19 T cell receptor beta chains share one sample of origin, sequenced in a study of early T cells in non-severe SARS-CoV-2 infection. Each CDR3 protein is one row after TCRdb ran MiXCR on the 5' RACE reads. The data hold around 75,000 distinct CDR3 sequences, with roughly a tenth observed a single time. Input material: whole blood. The receptors stem from an adult who was a healthcare worker with PCR-confirmed SARS-CoV-2 infection or an uninfected control (not recorded which).

This clonotype was detected ten times or more. The junction does not match germline at one end; this may be a read error. The genes are TRBV9 and TRBJ2-7; tentative D call: TRBD1 (5 bases). There are 14 residues in the CDR3. Germline-derived CDR1 and CDR2 are SGDLS and YYNGEE. The CDR3 protein is CASSVVDGAYEQYF. In nucleotides, the CDR3 is TGTGCCAGCAGCGTAGTCGATGGGGCCTACGAGCAGTATTTC. Full variable domain (outside the CDR3, taken from reference TRBV9 and TRBJ2-7): DSGVTQTPKHLITATGQRVTLRCSPRSGDLSVYWYQQSLDQGLQFLIQYYNGEERAKGNILERFSAQQFPDLHSELNLSSLELGDSALYFCASSVVDGAYEQYFGPGTRLTVT.

Many counts were recorded for this clonotype. The rearrangement links TRBV7-9 to TRBJ2-7, with 9 bases matching TRBD1. The ends lost 1 base at V and 3 bases at J; junction bases unmatched: 4. Per germline, CDR1 SEHNR and CDR2 FQNEAQ (reference sequence). CDR3 size: 15 residues. This chain's CDR3 is CASSLGTGAFYEQYF. The CDR3 DNA reads TGTGCCAGCAGCTTAGGGACAGGGGCGTTCTACGAGCAGTACTTC. The complete variable domain, with remaining parts taken from reference TRBV7-9 and TRBJ2-7, reads DTGVSQNPRHKITKRGQNVTFRCDPISEHNRLYWYRQTLGQGPEFLTYFQNEAQLEKSRLLSDRFSAERPKGSFSTLEIQRTEQGDSAMYLCASSLGTGAFYEQYFGPGTRLTVT.

This clonotype has just a few counts. The chain carries TRBV24-1 and TRBJ2-2; D might be TRBD1 (5 bases). The CDR3 is 15 residues long. Trimming took 6 bases from V and 1 from J, leaving 11 bases between them. CDR1 is KGHDR, CDR2 SFDVKD, per germline. The CDR3 is CATSFGRENTGELFF. CDR3 DNA: TGTGCCACCAGTTTCGGCAGGGAGAACACCGGGGAGCTGTTTTTT.

This clonotype was counted a few times. The CDR3 sequence: CASSLLGQGVNYGYTF. CDR3 nucleotide sequence: TGTGCCAGCAGCTTATTAGGACAGGGAGTAAACTATGGCTACACCTTC. The rearrangement joins TRBV7-2 to TRBJ1-2; 8 bases are shared with TRBD1. Trimming at V came to 2 bases and at J to 2 bases, leaving 7 bases not matched to a gene. CDR3 length equals 16 residues. In germline, CDR1 is SGHTA, CDR2 FQGNSA.

There are many counts of this clonotype. This chain links TRBV3-1 with TRBJ2-7; no definite D call. The CDR3 has 13 amino acids. Germline V lookup: CDR1 LGHDT, CDR2 YNNKEL (reference sequence). V dropped 0 bases and J dropped 4 bases, with 7 bases sitting between them. CDR3 bases: TGTGCCAGCAGCCAAGAGTACAGTTACGAGCAGTACTTC. The encoded protein is CASSQEYSYEQYF.

At least ten counts were recorded for this clonotype. The gene calls are TRBV20-1 and TRBJ2-1, with 12 bases identical to TRBD2. CDR1 DFQATT and CDR2 SNEGSKA come from the germline V gene (reference sequence). The CDR3 loop spans 15 amino acids. V shed 1 base, J shed 7 bases, and the junction held 5 bases outside the gene matches. CDR3 sequence: CSARALAGGLNEQFF. The CDR3 bases are TGCAGTGCTAGAGCCCTAGCGGGGGGGCTGAATGAGCAGTTCTTC.

This clonotype occurred a few times. V usage is TRBV6-5 and J usage is TRBJ2-2, with a possible D match to TRBD2 (6 bases). The V end was cut by 6 bases, the J end by 6 bases, with 20 bases between. The germline CDR1 and CDR2 sequences are MNHEY and SVGAGI. This CDR3 has 16 amino acids. The chain's CDR3 is CASRRAGMKAAGELFF. The CDR3 coding sequence is TGTGCCAGCAGGCGTGCGGGAATGAAAGCCGCCGGGGAGCTGTTTTTT.

This clonotype was seen more than once but under ten times. The chain is built from TRBV24-1 and TRBJ2-2, with D hard to call. The CDR3 spans 14 residues. The germline V gene has CDR1 KGHDR and CDR2 SFDVKD. The V gene lost 7 bases and the J gene lost 8 bases, with 16 bases spanning the gap. CDR3 bases: TGTGCCACCAGGGCCGGTAGTGTGATTGGGGAGCTGTTTTTT. Its translation is CATRAGSVIGELFF.

This clonotype was recorded at least ten times. The chain recombines TRBV27 with TRBJ1-2; D perhaps matches TRBD1 (5 bases). In germline, CDR1 is MNHEY, CDR2 SMNVEV (reference sequence). The CDR3 loop spans 11 amino acids. Trimming pared 6 bases from V and 7 bases from J, leaving 9 bases between. This CDR3 is CASRSGPGYTF. The CDR3, as DNA: TGTGCCAGCAGGTCAGGGCCTGGCTACACCTTC.

The CDR3 loop is CASRNQRGASYEQYF. CDR3 DNA: TGTGCCAGCAGAAACCAGCGGGGGGCCTCCTACGAGCAGTACTTC. The rearrangement links TRBV6-5 to TRBJ2-7, with 9 bases matching TRBD2. V lost 6 bases and J lost 0; bases outside the gene matches: 6. CDR3 length: 15 amino acids. Looked up from germline, CDR1 is MNHEY and CDR2 is SVGAGI.

To note about this clonotype: A read error may be the cause here, since a much bigger clone is one base away. The chain links TRBV6-5 to TRBJ2-7; tentatively, D is TRBD1 (6 bases). In germline, CDR1 is MNHEY, CDR2 SVGAGI. The length of the CDR3 is 14 residues. Between the trimmed V and J ends, which lost 2 bases and 0 bases, there was a span of 8 bases. CDR3 amino acids: CASSYRDNSYEQYF. The CDR3 coding sequence is TGTGCCAGCAGTTACCGGGACAACTCCTACGAGCAGTACTTC.

CDR3 in DNA: TGCGCCAGCAGACCTAGACAGGGGCTACCCAACACCGGGGAGCTGTTTTTT. Translating it yields CASRPRQGLPNTGELFF. The chain recombines TRBV5-1 with TRBJ2-2, with 8 positions matching TRBD1. Trimming removed 5 bases from V and 2 bases from J; junction bases left unmatched: 11. The length of the CDR3 is 17 residues. Germline-derived CDR1 and CDR2 are SGHRS and YFSETQ.

A word on this clonotype: An end of the junction differs from the germline gene, which may be a read error. The chain uses TRBV5-6 and TRBJ1-1; no clear D gene. Germline V gives CDR1 SGHDT, CDR2 YYEEEE. This CDR3 region has 12 residues. The DNA for the CDR3 is TGTGTCAGCAGCTCGTTGGACACTGAAGCTTTCTTT. Translating it yields CVSSSLDTEAFF.

The CDR3 nucleotides read TGCGCCAGCAGCGAGCCGCCTAGCAACGAGCAGTACTTC. This sequence encodes CASSEPPSNEQYF. The rearrangement links TRBV5-1 to TRBJ2-7; a possible D gene is TRBD2 (5 bases). Between the trimmed V and J ends, which lost 4 bases and 5 bases, there was a span of 13 bases. This CDR3 has 13 residues. Germline CDR1 reads SGHRS; CDR2 reads YFSETQ.

V is TRBV7-9 and J is TRBJ1-3; unclear D gene. Per the germline V gene, CDR1 is SEHNR and CDR2 is FQNEAQ (reference sequence). This CDR3 contains 14 residues. V was trimmed by 3 bases and J by 3 bases, leaving 9 bases between them. CDR3 coding DNA: TGTGCCAGCAGCTTCTCTATAAATGGAAACACCATATATTTT. Amino acids: CASSFSINGNTIYF.

The gene calls are TRBV7-2 and TRBJ2-3; D remains unclear. The CDR3 loop spans 14 amino acids. Germline V CDR1 and CDR2: SGHTA, FQGNSA. V lost 1 base and J lost 5, with 10 bases in between. The DNA of the CDR3 is TGTGCCAGCAGCTTAGATGACTTCGGAGATACGCAGTATTTT. Amino acids: CASSLDDFGDTQYF.

As to this clonotype: The junction and the germline gene differ at one end; a read error may be behind it. This rearrangement joins TRBV4-1 to TRBJ2-1; D may be TRBD2 (5 bases). The CDR3 consists of 16 residues. CDR1 is MGHRA and CDR2 is YSYEKL in the germline V gene. CDR3 region: CASSQDGDSSYNKQFF. The CDR3 DNA reads TGCGCCAGCAGCCAAGACGGGGATAGCTCCTACAATAAGCAGTTCTTC.

This clonotype was seen repeatedly, ten times or more. The gene calls are TRBV7-2 and TRBJ2-1; 10 nucleotides align to TRBD2. Germline-derived CDR1 and CDR2 are SGHTA and FQGNSA. V lost 5 bases, J lost 7 bases, and 5 bases stayed unmatched. The CDR3 has 14 amino acids. CDR3 residues: CASSPSGRENEQFF. The CDR3 bases are TGTGCCAGCAGCCCTAGCGGGAGAGAAAATGAGCAGTTCTTC.

This clonotype occurred many times. The CDR3 region is CASSLGQVPEKLFF. In DNA form, the CDR3 reads TGTGCCAGCAGTCTAGGGCAGGTGCCTGAAAAACTGTTTTTT. The gene calls are TRBV27 and TRBJ1-4; D call uncertain. The germline V gene has CDR1 MNHEY and CDR2 SMNVEV (reference sequence). This CDR3 has 14 amino acids. The V gene lost 5 bases and the J gene lost 7 bases, with 14 bases spanning the gap.